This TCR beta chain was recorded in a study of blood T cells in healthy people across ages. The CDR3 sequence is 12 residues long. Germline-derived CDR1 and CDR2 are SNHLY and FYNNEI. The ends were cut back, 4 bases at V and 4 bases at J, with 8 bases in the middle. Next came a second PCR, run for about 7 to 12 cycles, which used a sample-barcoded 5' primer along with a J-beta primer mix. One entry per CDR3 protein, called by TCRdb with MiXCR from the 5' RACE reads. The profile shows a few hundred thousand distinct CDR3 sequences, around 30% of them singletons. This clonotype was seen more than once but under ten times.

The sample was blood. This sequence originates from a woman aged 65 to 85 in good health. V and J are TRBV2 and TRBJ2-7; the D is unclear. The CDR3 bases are TGTGCCAGCAGTGTTTCTGATTACGAGCAGTACTTC. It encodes CASSVSDYEQYF.